This T cell receptor beta chain appears in the sequencing data of a study of blood T cell repertoires in COVID-19. In this sample, this clone turned up once. This CDR3 has 14 residues. The ends lost 4 bases at V and 4 bases at J; junction bases unmatched: 6. Germline assignment: CDR1 MDHEN and CDR2 SYDVKM. The repertoire was sequenced with immunoSEQ multiplex PCR; TCRdb's copy has only in-frame clones and lacks some. The sample consists of fewer than 300,000 clones, approximately 90% of them appearing once. The specimen was peripheral blood. V usage is TRBV28 and J usage is TRBJ1-2; 7 positions agree with TRBD1. The clonotype was recovered from a woman aged 25-40 years with COVID-19, enrolled during active disease. The CDR3 region is CASSYLGGAYGYTF. The DNA of the CDR3 is TGTGCCAGCAGTTATCTAGGGGGCGCCTATGGCTACACCTTC.